Sequencing of this T cell receptor beta chain was carried out in a study of radiation and T cells in renal cell carcinoma. Points on this clone: As yet, its antigen is unknown.

The germline V and J ends were trimmed by 5 bases and 5 bases, with 17 bases remaining between them. Germline V lookup: CDR1 SGHRS, CDR2 YFSETQ. The CDR3 length is 14 residues. The assay was immunoSEQ multiplex PCR, and TCRdb's table has in-frame clones only and misses some. The data hold more than 75,000 clones, with approximately 86% observed a single time. Notes on the study in general: No pretreatment tumor biopsies were available for baseline clonotypes.

Time point noted: blood 2 weeks post-SBRT. Specified treatment: 15 Gy SBRT to primary tumor, nephrectomy 4 weeks later. Here the sequenced sample was blood, taken from a patient whose treatment included radiotherapy and nephrectomy. The sequence came from a woman between 50 and 59 years old with renal cell carcinoma. This chain connects TRBV5-1 to TRBJ2-7; maybe TRBD1 (8 bases). The CDR3 region is CASSLQGGAHEQYF. Written as DNA, the CDR3 is TGCGCCAGCAGTTTACAGGGGGGGGCTCACGAGCAGTACTTC.